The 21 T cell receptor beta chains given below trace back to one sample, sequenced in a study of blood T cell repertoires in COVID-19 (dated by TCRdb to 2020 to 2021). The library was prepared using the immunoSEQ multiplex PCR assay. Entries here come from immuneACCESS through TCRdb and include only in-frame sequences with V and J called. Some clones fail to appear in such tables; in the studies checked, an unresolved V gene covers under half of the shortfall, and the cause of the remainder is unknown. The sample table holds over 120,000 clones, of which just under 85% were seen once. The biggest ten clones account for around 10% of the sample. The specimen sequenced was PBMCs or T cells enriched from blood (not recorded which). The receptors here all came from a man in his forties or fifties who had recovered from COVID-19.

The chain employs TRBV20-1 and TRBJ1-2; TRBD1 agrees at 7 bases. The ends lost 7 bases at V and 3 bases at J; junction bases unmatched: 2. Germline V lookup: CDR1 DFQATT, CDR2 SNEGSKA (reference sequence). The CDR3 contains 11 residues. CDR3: CSVGGDYGYTF. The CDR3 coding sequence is TGCAGTGTAGGGGGCGACTATGGCTACACCTTC.

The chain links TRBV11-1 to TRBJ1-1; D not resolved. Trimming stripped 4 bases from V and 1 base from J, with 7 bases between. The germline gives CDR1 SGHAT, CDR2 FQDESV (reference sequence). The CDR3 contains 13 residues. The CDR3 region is CASSSHRNTEAFF. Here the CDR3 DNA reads TGTGCCAGCAGCTCCCACAGGAACACTGAAGCTTTCTTT.

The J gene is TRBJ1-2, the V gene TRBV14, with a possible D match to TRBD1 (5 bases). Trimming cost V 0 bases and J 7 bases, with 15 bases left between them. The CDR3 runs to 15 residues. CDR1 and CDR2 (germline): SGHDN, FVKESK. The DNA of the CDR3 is TGTGCCAGCAGCCAAGATTCTGGGCAGGGTACTGGCTACACCTTC. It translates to CASSQDSGQGTGYTF.

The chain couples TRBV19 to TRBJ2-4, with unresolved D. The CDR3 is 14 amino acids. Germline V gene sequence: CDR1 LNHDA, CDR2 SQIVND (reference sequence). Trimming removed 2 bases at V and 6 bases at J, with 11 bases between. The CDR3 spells CASSISERVNIQYF. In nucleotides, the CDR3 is TGTGCCAGTAGTATATCAGAACGGGTAAACATTCAGTACTTC.

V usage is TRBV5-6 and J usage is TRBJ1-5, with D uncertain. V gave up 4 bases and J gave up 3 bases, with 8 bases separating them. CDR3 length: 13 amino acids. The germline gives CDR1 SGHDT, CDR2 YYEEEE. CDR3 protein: CASSRQPNQPQHF. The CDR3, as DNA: TGTGCCAGCAGCCGACAACCCAATCAGCCCCAGCATTTT.

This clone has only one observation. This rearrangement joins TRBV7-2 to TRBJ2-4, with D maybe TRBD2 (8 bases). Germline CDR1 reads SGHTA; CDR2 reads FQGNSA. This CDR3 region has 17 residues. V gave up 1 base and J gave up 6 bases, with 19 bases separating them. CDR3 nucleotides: TGTGCCAGCAGCTTAGTCCCCCCGGGGGGGACAGTAAACATTCAGTACTTC. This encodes CASSLVPPGGTVNIQYF.

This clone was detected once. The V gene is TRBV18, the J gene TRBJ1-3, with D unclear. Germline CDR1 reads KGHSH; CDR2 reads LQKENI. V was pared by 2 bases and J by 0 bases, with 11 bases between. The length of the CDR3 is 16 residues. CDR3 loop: CASSPGPTFSGNTIYF. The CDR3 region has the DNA TGTGCCAGCTCACCAGGGCCAACCTTCTCTGGAAACACCATATATTTT.

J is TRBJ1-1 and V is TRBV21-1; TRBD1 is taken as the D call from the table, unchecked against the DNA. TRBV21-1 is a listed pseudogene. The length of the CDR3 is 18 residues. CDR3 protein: CASSKGPRTALKNTEAFF. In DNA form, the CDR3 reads TGTGCCAGCAGCAAAGGTCCAAGGACAGCCCTTAAGAACACTGAAGCTTTCTTT.

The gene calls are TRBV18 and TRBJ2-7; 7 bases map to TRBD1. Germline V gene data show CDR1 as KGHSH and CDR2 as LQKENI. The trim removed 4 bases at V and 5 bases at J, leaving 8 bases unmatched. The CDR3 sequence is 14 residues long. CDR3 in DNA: TGTGCCAGCTCACTTCGACAGGGAGAGAACGAGCAGTACTTC. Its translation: CASSLRQGENEQYF.

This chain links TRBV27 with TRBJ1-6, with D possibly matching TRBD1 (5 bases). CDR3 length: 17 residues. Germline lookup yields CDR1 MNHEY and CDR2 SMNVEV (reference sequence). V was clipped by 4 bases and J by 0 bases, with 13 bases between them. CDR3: CASSWGLGGSYNSPLHF. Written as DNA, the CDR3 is TGTGCCAGCAGTTGGGGACTTGGGGGCTCCTATAATTCACCCCTCCACTTT.

The CDR3 sequence is CSVRKRTGGADTQYF. The CDR3 bases are TGCAGCGTACGTAAGAGAACAGGGGGCGCAGATACGCAGTATTTT. The J gene is TRBJ2-3, the V gene TRBV29-1; 9 bases agree with TRBD1. Losses at the gene ends were 6 bases for V and 4 bases for J; bases not matched to a gene: 11. The CDR3 runs 15 residues. The germline V gene encodes CDR1 SQVTM and CDR2 ANQGSEA.

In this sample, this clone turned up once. The CDR3 DNA sequence: TGTGCCAGCAGCCCCTACAGGACTAGCGGGGGGGGCAATGAGCAGTTCTTC. Its translation: CASSPYRTSGGGNEQFF. The J gene is TRBJ2-1, the V gene TRBV7-3, with TRBD2 identical over 15 bases. The CDR3 consists of 17 residues. V lost 5 bases, J lost 6 bases, and 8 bases stayed unmatched. CDR1 is SGHTA and CDR2 is FQGTGA in the germline V gene.

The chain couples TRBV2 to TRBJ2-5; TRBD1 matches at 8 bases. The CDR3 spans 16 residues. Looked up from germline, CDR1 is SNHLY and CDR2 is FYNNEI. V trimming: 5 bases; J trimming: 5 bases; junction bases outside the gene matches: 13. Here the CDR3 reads CASSSRAGGGAETQYF. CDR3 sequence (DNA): TGTGCCAGCAGTTCGAGGGCAGGGGGCGGGGCGGAGACCCAGTACTTC.

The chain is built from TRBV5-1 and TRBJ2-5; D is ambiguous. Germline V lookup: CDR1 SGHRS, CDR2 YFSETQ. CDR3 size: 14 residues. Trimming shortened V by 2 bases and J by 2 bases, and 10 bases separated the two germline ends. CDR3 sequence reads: CASSFRGKQETQYF. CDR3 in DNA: TGCGCCAGCAGCTTCCGAGGAAAACAAGAGACCCAGTACTTC.

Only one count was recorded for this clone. The CDR3 sequence is CASSGSGMNTQYF. DNA of the CDR3: TGTGCCAGCAGCGGATCCGGGATGAATACGCAGTATTTT. This chain joins TRBV9 and TRBJ2-3; D perhaps matches TRBD2 (5 bases). CDR3 length: 13 amino acids. The germline CDR1 and CDR2 sequences are SGDLS and YYNGEE. The V gene lost 3 bases and the J gene lost 7 bases, with 12 bases spanning the gap.

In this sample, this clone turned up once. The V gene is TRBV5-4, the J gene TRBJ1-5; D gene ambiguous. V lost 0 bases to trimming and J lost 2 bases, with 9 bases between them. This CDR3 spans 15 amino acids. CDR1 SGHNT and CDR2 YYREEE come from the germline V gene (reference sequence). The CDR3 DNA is TGTGCCAGCAGCTTGGACAGTGGTGGCAATCAGCCCCAGCATTTT. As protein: CASSLDSGGNQPQHF.

CDR3 region: CASSLRSVAPGEQYF. The DNA for the CDR3 is TGTGCCAGCAGCTTACGATCGGTAGCGCCGGGCGAGCAGTACTTC. This chain uses TRBV7-9 with TRBJ2-7; possible D gene TRBD2, 5 bases. Germline values: CDR1 SEHNR, CDR2 FQNEAQ (reference sequence). There are 15 residues in the CDR3. Trimming removed 2 bases from V and 6 bases from J, with 17 bases in between. The full variable domain, its missing parts supplied by reference TRBV7-9 and TRBJ2-7, is DTGVSQNPRHKITKRGQNVTFRCDPISEHNRLYWYRQTLGQGPEFLTYFQNEAQLEKSRLLSDRFSAERPKGSFSTLEIQRTEQGDSAMYLCASSLRSVAPGEQYFGPGTRLTVT.

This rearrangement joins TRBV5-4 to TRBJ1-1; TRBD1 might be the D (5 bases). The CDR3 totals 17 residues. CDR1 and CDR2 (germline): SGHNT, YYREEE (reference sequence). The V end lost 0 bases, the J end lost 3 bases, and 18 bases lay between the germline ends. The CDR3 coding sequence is TGTGCCAGCAGCTTGGGAGGGGCAGGGAGGCTTGACACTGAAGCTTTCTTT. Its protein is CASSLGGAGRLDTEAFF.

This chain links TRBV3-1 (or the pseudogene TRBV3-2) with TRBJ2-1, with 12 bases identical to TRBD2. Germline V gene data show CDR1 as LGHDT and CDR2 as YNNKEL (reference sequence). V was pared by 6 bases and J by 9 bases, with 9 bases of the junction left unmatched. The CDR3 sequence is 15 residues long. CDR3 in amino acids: CASRPSSGGAGEQFF. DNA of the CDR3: TGTGCCAGCAGGCCCTCTAGCGGGGGGGCAGGTGAGCAGTTCTTC.

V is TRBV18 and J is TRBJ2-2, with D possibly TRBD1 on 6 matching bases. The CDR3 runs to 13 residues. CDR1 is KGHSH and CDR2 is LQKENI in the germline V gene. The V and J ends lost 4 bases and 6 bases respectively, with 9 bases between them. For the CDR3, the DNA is TGTGCCAGCTCACGGCAGGGGCCCGGGGAGCTGTTTTTT. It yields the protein CASSRQGPGELFF.

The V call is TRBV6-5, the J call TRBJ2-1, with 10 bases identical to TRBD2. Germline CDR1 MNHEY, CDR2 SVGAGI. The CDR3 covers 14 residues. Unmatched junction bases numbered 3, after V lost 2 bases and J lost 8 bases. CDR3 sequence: CASSYTGTSDEQFF. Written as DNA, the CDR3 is TGTGCCAGCAGTTACACCGGGACTAGCGATGAGCAGTTCTTC.